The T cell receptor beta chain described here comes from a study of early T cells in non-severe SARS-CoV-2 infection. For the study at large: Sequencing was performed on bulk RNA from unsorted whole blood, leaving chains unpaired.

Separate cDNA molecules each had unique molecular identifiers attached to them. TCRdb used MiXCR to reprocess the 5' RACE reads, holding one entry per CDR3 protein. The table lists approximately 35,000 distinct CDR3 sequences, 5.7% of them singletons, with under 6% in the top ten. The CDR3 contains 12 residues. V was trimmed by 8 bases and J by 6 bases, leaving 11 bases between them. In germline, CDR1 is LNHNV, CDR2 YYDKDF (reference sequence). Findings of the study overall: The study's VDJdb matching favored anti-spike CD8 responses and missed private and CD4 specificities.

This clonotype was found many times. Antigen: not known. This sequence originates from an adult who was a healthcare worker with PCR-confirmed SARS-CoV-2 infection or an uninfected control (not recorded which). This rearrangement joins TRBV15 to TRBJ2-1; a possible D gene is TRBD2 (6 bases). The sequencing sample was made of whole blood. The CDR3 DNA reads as TGTGCCACCGGGGAGGAGGGCAATGAGCAGTTCTTC. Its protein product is CATGEEGNEQFF.